This TCR beta chain was recorded in a study of blood T cell repertoires in COVID-19. Study in general: Both acute and convalescent COVID-19 samples were obtained from the United States, Italy and Spain. In each case, the material was cDNA or gDNA derived from T cells, B-cell-depleted T cells, or PBMCs.

Original handling: Using reference gene primer amplification, nucleated cell counts were estimated. TCRdb's copy holds only in-frame clones and misses some; the assay was immunoSEQ multiplex PCR. V and J calls and clone size come straight from that table; D and trimming were deduced from the DNA. Here the sample spans around 100,000 clones, 70% to 90% being singletons. Germline values: CDR1 KGHSH, CDR2 LQKENI. Trimming at V came to 1 base and at J to 2 bases, leaving 2 bases not matched to a gene. The CDR3 length is 16 residues. The chain joins TRBV18 to TRBJ2-7; 13 nucleotides match TRBD2. Source material: peripheral blood. The TCR originated in a human donor in a cohort sampled during active COVID-19. CDR3 DNA sequence: TGTGCCAGCTCACCACAAGGACTAGCGGGAGCCTACGAGCAGTACTTC. Translated: CASSPQGLAGAYEQYF.